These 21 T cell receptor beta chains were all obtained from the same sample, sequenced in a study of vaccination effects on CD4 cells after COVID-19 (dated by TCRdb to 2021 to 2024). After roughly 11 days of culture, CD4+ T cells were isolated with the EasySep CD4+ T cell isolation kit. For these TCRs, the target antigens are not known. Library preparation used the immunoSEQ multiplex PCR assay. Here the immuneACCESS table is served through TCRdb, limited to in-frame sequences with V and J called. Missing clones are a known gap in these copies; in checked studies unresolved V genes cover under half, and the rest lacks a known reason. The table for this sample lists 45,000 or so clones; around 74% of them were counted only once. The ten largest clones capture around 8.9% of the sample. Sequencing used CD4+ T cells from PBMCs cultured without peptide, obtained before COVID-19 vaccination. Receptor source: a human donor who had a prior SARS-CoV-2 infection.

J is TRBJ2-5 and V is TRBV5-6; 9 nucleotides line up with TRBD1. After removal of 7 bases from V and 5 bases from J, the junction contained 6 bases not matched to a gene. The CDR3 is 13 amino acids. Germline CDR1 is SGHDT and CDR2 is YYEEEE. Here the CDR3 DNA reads TGTGCCAGCGACCACAGGGGGCGGGAGACCCAGTACTTC. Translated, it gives CASDHRGRETQYF.

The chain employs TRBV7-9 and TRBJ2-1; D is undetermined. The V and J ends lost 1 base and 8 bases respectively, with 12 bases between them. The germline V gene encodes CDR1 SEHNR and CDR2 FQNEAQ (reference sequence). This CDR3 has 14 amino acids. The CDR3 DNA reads TGTGCCAGCAGCTTAGTAGGCCTCCAATATGAGCAGTTCTTC. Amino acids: CASSLVGLQYEQFF.

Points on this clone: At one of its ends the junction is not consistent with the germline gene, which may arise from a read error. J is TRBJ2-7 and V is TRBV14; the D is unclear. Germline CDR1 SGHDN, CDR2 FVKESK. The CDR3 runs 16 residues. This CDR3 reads CASRQGPPVHSYEQYF. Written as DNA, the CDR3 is TGTGCCAGCAGACAAGGGCCGCCAGTTCACTCCTACGAGCAGTACTTC.

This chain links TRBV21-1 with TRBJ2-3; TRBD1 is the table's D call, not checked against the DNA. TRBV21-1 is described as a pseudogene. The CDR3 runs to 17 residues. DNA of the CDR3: TGTGCCAGTAACAAGACCTTCAGGGATCCTACCACAGATACGCAGTATTTT. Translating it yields CASNKTFRDPTTDTQYF.

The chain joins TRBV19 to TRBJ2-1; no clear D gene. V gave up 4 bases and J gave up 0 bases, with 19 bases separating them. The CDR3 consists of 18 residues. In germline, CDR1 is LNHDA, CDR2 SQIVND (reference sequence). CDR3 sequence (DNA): TGTGCCAGTAGTACCCTCGGCGCGCAGGCCAGCTCCTACAATGAGCAGTTCTTC. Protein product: CASSTLGAQASSYNEQFF.

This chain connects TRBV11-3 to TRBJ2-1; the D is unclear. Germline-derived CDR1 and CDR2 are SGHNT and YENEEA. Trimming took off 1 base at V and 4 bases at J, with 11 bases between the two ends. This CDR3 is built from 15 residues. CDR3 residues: CASSLGESIYNEQFF. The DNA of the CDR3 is TGTGCCAGCAGCTTAGGAGAAAGTATATACAATGAGCAGTTCTTC.

The CDR3 here is CASSLHRDKETQYF. The CDR3 coding sequence is TGTGCCAGCAGCCTACACCGGGACAAAGAGACCCAGTACTTC. The chain combines TRBV13 with TRBJ2-5, with D tentatively TRBD1 (6 bases). The CDR3 has 14 amino acids. V lost 5 bases to trimming and J lost 3 bases, with 13 bases between them. Per the germline V gene, CDR1 is PRHDT and CDR2 is FYEKMQ (reference sequence).

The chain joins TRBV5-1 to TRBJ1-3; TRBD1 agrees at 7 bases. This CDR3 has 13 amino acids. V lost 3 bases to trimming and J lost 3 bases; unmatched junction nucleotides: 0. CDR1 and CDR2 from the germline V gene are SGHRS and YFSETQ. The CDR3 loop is CASSWDSGNTIYF. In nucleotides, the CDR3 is TGCGCCAGCAGCTGGGACAGTGGAAACACCATATATTTT. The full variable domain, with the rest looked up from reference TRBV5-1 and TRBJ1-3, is KAGVTQTPRYLIKTRGQQVTLSCSPISGHRSVSWYQQTPGQGLQFLFEYFSETQRNKGNFPGRFSGRQFSNSRSEMNVSTLELGDSALYLCASSWDSGNTIYFGEGSWLTVV.

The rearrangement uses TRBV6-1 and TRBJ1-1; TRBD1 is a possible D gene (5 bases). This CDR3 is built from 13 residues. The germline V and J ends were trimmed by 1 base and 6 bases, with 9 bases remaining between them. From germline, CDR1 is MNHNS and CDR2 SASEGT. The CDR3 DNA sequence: TGTGCCAGCAGTGAAGTGAGAGGGGCTGAAGCTTTCTTT. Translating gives CASSEVRGAEAFF.

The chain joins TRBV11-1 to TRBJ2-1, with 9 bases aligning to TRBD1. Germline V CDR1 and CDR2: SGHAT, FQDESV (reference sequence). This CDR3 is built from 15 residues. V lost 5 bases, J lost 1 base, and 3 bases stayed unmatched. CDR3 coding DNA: TGTGCCAGCAGCATGACAGGGGGATCCTACAATGAGCAGTTCTTC. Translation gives CASSMTGGSYNEQFF.

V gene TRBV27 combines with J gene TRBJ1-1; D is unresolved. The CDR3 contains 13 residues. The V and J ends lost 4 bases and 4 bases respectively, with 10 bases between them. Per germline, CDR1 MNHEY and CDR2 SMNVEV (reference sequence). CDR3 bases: TGTGCCAGCAGTTACGCAAGGGTCACTGAAGCTTTCTTT. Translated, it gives CASSYARVTEAFF.

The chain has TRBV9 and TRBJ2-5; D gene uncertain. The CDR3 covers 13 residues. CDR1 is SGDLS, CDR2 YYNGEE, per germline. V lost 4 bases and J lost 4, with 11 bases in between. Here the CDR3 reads CASSTRTSETQYF. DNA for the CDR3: TGTGCCAGCAGCACTCGGACCTCAGAGACCCAGTACTTC.

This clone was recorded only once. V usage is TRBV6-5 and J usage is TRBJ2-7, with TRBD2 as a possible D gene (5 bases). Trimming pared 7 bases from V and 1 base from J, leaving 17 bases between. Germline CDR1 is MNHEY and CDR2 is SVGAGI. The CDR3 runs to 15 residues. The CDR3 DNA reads TGTGCCAGCAAGTCCATGACGGGATCATCCTACGAGCAGTACTTC. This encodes CASKSMTGSSYEQYF.

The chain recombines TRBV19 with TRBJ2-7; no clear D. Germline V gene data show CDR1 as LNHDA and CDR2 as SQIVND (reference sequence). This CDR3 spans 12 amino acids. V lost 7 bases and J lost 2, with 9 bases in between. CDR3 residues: CASIGDTYEQYF. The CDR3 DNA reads TGTGCCAGTATCGGCGACACCTACGAGCAGTACTTC.

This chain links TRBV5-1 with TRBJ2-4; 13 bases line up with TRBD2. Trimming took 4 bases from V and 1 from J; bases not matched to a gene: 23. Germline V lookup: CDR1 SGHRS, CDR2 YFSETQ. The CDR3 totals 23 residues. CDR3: CASSRSLITSGGAGVPAKNIQYF. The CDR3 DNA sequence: TGCGCCAGCAGCCGGAGCCTTATTACTAGCGGGGGGGCCGGGGTGCCGGCCAAAAACATTCAGTACTTC.

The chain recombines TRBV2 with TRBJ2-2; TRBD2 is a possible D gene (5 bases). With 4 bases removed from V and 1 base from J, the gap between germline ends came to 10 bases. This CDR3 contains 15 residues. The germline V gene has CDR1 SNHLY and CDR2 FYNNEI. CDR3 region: CASSGGRENTGELFF. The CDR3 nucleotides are TGTGCCAGCAGTGGTGGCCGGGAGAACACCGGGGAGCTGTTTTTT.

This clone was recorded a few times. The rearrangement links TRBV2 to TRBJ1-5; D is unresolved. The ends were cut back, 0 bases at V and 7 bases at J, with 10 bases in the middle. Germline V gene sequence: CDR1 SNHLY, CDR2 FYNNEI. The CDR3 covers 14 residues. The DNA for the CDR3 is TGTGCCAGCAGTGAAGCTCTCAGCGGCCAGCCCCAGCATTTT. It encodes CASSEALSGQPQHF.

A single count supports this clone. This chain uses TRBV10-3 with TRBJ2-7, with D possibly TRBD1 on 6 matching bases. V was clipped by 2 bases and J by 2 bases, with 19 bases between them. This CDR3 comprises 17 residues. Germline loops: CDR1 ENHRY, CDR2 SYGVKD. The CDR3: CAISETPGTHLPYEQYF. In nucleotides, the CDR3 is TGTGCCATCAGTGAGACGCCCGGGACACATTTACCCTACGAGCAGTACTTC.

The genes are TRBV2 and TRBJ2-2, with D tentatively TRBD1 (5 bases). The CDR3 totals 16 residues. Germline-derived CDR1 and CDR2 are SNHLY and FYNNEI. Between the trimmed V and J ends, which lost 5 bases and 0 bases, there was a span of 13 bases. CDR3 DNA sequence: TGTGCCAGCAGTAGTAGTCAGGGTACGAACACCGGGGAGCTGTTTTTT. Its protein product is CASSSSQGTNTGELFF.

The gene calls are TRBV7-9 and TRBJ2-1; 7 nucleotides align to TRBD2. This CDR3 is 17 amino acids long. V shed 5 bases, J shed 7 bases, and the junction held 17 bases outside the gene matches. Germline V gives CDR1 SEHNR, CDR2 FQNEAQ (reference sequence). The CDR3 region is CASSPSLGRPGGNEQFF. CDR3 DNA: TGTGCCAGCAGCCCGTCCCTTGGTCGGCCCGGGGGGAATGAGCAGTTCTTC.

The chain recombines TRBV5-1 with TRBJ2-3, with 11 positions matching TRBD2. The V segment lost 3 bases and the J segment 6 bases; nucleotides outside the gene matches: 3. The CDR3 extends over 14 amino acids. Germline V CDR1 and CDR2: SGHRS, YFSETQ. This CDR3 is CASSSGTSGDTQYF. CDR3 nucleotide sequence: TGCGCCAGCAGCTCCGGGACTAGCGGCGATACGCAGTATTTT.